The sequence of this T cell receptor beta chain was determined in a study of blood T cell repertoires in COVID-19. Study context: Some COVID-19 samples were acute and others convalescent; all came from the United States, Italy and Spain.

The data were produced by immunoSEQ multiplex PCR, yet TCRdb's version contains in-frame clones alone and is incomplete. The data show about 170,000 clones, approximately 87% seen once. The CDR3 is made up of 14 amino acids. J lost 7 bases, V lost 2 bases, and 8 bases had no gene match. The germline V gene encodes CDR1 SGHNT and CDR2 YYREEE (reference sequence). The origin of this receptor is a man aged 18 to 35 with active or convalescent COVID-19. The chain has TRBV5-4 and TRBJ2-7; 8 bases are a match to TRBD1. The sequenced material came from peripheral blood. The CDR3 region has the DNA TGTGCCAGCAGCTTTCCGACAGGGGCTAGGGAGCAGTACTTC. Protein: CASSFPTGAREQYF.